Shown below are 10 T cell receptor beta chains from a single sample sequenced in a study of shared clonotypes between healthy human individuals. TCRdb keeps only in-frame clones here, not all; method: immunoSEQ multiplex PCR. In the table there are under 600,000 clones, 60% to 80% of which are singletons. Sequenced input: PBMCs. All receptors come from a middle-aged woman in good health. Some clones in this sample may be carry-over from other donors' samples.

This rearrangement joins TRBV18 to TRBJ1-2; D is perhaps TRBD1 (6 bases). The V gene's germline CDR1 is KGHSH and CDR2 LQKENI. Trimming shortened V by 4 bases and J by 6 bases, and 21 bases separated the two germline ends. The CDR3 runs 16 residues. CDR3 DNA sequence: TGTGCCAGCTCACGGCAAAATGGGGGGGCTGGAGATGGCTACACCTTC. Its translation is CASSRQNGGAGDGYTF.

This clone was detected only a few times. The chain employs TRBV4-1 and TRBJ1-2, with a possible D match to TRBD1 (6 bases). V gave up 1 base and J gave up 1 base, with 16 bases separating them. In germline, CDR1 is MGHRA, CDR2 YSYEKL. This CDR3 has 17 residues. CDR3 bases: TGCGCCAGCAGCCAAGGTGGAGGGGGAGGGGGTAACTATGGCTACACCTTC. Protein: CASSQGGGGGGNYGYTF.

This sequence joins TRBV6-5 and TRBJ2-1; a possible D gene is TRBD1 (6 bases). With 6 bases removed from V and 4 bases from J, the gap between germline ends came to 16 bases. Germline V lookup: CDR1 MNHEY, CDR2 SVGAGI. The CDR3 runs to 15 residues. In DNA form, the CDR3 reads TGTGCCAGCAGCCGGACAGAACATAGATACAATGAGCAGTTCTTC. It translates to CASSRTEHRYNEQFF.

The chain has TRBV5-1 and TRBJ2-7; tentatively, D is TRBD2 (6 bases). Trimming removed 2 bases from V and 7 bases from J, with 25 bases in between. Germline V lookup: CDR1 SGHRS, CDR2 YFSETQ. The CDR3 consists of 17 residues. CDR3 in amino acids: CASSLKLSSEKSMEQYF. The CDR3 region has the DNA TGCGCCAGCAGCTTAAAACTTTCTAGCGAGAAGTCCATGGAGCAGTACTTC. Supplemented by reference TRBV5-1 and TRBJ2-7, the full variable domain reads KAGVTQTPRYLIKTRGQQVTLSCSPISGHRSVSWYQQTPGQGLQFLFEYFSETQRNKGNFPGRFSGRQFSNSRSEMNVSTLELGDSALYLCASSLKLSSEKSMEQYFGPGTRLTVT.

The chain carries TRBV9 and TRBJ2-2; D is unresolved. The CDR3 length is 14 residues. Deletions cut 4 bases from V and 7 bases from J, with 14 bases between. Per the germline V gene, CDR1 is SGDLS and CDR2 is YYNGEE. CDR3 nucleotide sequence: TGTGCCAGCAGCTACCTCGACCGCGGCGGGGAGCTGTTTTTT. Its translation is CASSYLDRGGELFF.

This rearrangement joins TRBV30 to TRBJ1-1, with D perhaps matching TRBD1 (6 bases). Germline V gives CDR1 GTSNPN, CDR2 SVGIG (reference sequence). V was shortened by 3 bases and J by 3 bases, with 11 bases between the two germline ends. The CDR3 covers 13 residues. CDR3 residues: CAWRGGRDTEAFF. In nucleotides, the CDR3 is TGTGCCTGGAGGGGGGGGCGCGACACTGAAGCTTTCTTT.

The sample holds one count of this clone. The CDR3 sequence is CASGTSGTYNEQFF. The CDR3 DNA reads TGTGCCAGCGGCACTAGCGGGACCTACAATGAGCAGTTCTTC. The chain recombines TRBV28 with TRBJ2-1; 10 nucleotides agree with TRBD2. Germline CDR1 and CDR2: MDHEN and SYDVKM. After removal of 8 bases from V and 2 bases from J, the junction contained 3 bases not matched to a gene. This CDR3 is 14 amino acids long.

Remarks on this clone: This may stem from a read error, because a much larger clone lies one nucleotide away. The chain couples TRBV5-5 to TRBJ2-7, with 9 positions matching TRBD2. This CDR3 region has 15 residues. Germline V gene sequence: CDR1 SGHKS, CDR2 YYEKEE (reference sequence). Unmatched junction bases numbered 6, after V lost 4 bases and J lost 1 base. The CDR3, as DNA: TGTGCCAGCAGCCCGGGCGGGGGGGGGTCCTACGAGCAGTACTTC. This translates into CASSPGGGGSYEQYF. The whole variable domain, remainder taken from reference TRBV5-5 and TRBJ2-7, is DAGVTQSPTHLIKTRGQQVTLRCSPISGHKSVSWYQQVLGQGPQFIFQYYEKEERGRGNFPDRFSARQFPNYSSELNVNALLLGDSALYLCASSPGGGGSYEQYFGPGTRLTVT.

The V gene is TRBV7-9, the J gene TRBJ2-1; 10 bases agree with TRBD1. Losses at the gene ends were 7 bases for V and 5 bases for J; bases not matched to a gene: 5. Germline assignment: CDR1 SEHNR and CDR2 FQNEAQ (reference sequence). This CDR3 is 14 amino acids long. The DNA of the CDR3 is TGTGCCAGCAACGGACAGGGGGGACACAATGAGCAGTTCTTC. Translating it yields CASNGQGGHNEQFF.

This clone was seen a handful of times. The chain has TRBV9 and TRBJ2-2; 8 positions agree with TRBD2. Germline CDR1 and CDR2: SGDLS and YYNGEE. The CDR3 sequence is 12 residues long. J was trimmed by 7 bases and V by 7 bases; bases with no gene match: 3. CDR3 DNA: TGTGCCAGCCAAAGCGGGAGCGGGGAGCTGTTTTTT. This codes for CASQSGSGELFF.